Listed here are 28 T cell receptor beta chains from one sample, sequenced in a study of T cell responses to AZD1222 COVID-19 vaccine. Libraries were prepared by immunoSEQ multiplex PCR; TCRdb keeps only in-frame clonotypes and omits some of them. The table lists 89,000 or so clones, under 95% of them singletons, with about 9.9% in the top ten. The material sequenced was peripheral blood, taken 28 days after the second AZD1222 dose. These receptors were taken from an adult who received the AZD1222 COVID-19 vaccine.

The chain recombines TRBV5-4 with TRBJ1-2; D is unclear. V shed 0 bases and J shed 5 bases, with 5 bases lying between them. This CDR3 has 12 amino acids. Germline CDR1 is SGHNT and CDR2 is YYREEE (reference sequence). DNA for the CDR3: TGTGCCAGCAGCTTGGTTGGGTATGGCTACACCTTC. It translates to CASSLVGYGYTF.

The V call is TRBV5-1, the J call TRBJ1-5; D gene unclear. V was cut by 3 bases and J by 5 bases, with 12 bases left in between. CDR3 length: 14 residues. Germline-derived CDR1 and CDR2 are SGHRS and YFSETQ. CDR3 DNA: TGCGCCAGCAGCTCGGAAGGGCGGGATCAGCCCCAGCATTTT. It specifies CASSSEGRDQPQHF.

This chain uses TRBV7-8 with TRBJ1-3; the D is unclear. V was pared by 6 bases and J by 4 bases, with 16 bases between. The CDR3 runs to 15 residues. CDR1 is SGHVS, CDR2 FQNEAQ, per germline. CDR3 nucleotide sequence: TGTGCCAGCAGTTGGACCGGGCCGAAGGGAAACACCATATATTTT. This translates into CASSWTGPKGNTIYF.

The chain uses TRBV19 and TRBJ1-1; perhaps TRBD1 as D (6 bases). There are 17 residues in the CDR3. Germline assignment: CDR1 LNHDA and CDR2 SQIVND (reference sequence). Trimming removed 7 bases at V and 0 bases at J, with 21 bases between. CDR3 amino acids: CASTPRGGLAMNTEAFF. The CDR3 DNA follows: TGTGCCAGTACACCCCGGGGGGGGCTAGCCATGAACACTGAAGCTTTCTTT. The full variable domain, with the rest looked up from reference TRBV19 and TRBJ1-1, is DGGITQSPKYLFRKEGQNVTLSCEQNLNHDAMYWYRQDPGQGLRLIYYSQIVNDFQKGDIAEGYSVSREKKESFPLTVTSAQKNPTAFYLCASTPRGGLAMNTEAFFGQGTRLTVV.

The chain links TRBV6-5 to TRBJ1-1; 8 bases are shared with TRBD1. V gave up 2 bases and J gave up 1 base; unmatched junction bases: 6. From germline, CDR1 is MNHEY and CDR2 SVGAGI. This CDR3 spans 16 amino acids. CDR3 region: CASSYVPGTGNTEAFF. The CDR3 region has the DNA TGTGCCAGCAGTTACGTACCCGGGACAGGGAACACTGAAGCTTTCTTT.

The gene calls are TRBV9 and TRBJ1-1, with D possibly TRBD1 on 5 matching bases. Trimming cost V 3 bases and J 0 bases, with 6 bases left between them. CDR3 length: 13 residues. CDR1 is SGDLS, CDR2 YYNGEE, per germline. The CDR3 sequence: CASSARVNTEAFF. CDR3 coding DNA: TGTGCCAGCAGCGCCAGGGTGAACACTGAAGCTTTCTTT.

The chain joins TRBV6-4 to TRBJ1-5; 12 nucleotides line up with TRBD1. This CDR3 contains 19 residues. V dropped 6 bases and J dropped 0; count of bases not matched to a gene: 12. Germline-derived CDR1 and CDR2 are MRHNA and SNTAGT. CDR3 in DNA: TGTGCCAGCAGAAAGTGGGACAGGGGGCAACTGGGTAGCAATCAGCCCCAGCATTTT. Protein: CASRKWDRGQLGSNQPQHF.

This clone occurred once. This chain joins TRBV28 and TRBJ1-1; possible D gene TRBD1, 6 bases. The CDR3 length is 13 residues. Germline-derived CDR1 and CDR2 are MDHEN and SYDVKM. Trimming shortened V by 6 bases and J by 5 bases, and 13 bases separated the two germline ends. CDR3 sequence reads: CASSITGTTEAFF. CDR3 bases: TGTGCCAGCAGCATTACAGGGACGACTGAAGCTTTCTTT.

The chain joins TRBV5-4 to TRBJ2-3; 12 bases are a match to TRBD2. The germline gives CDR1 SGHNT, CDR2 YYREEE (reference sequence). The CDR3 length is 16 residues. V gave up 2 bases and J gave up 1 base; unmatched junction bases: 2. The CDR3 spells CASSFRLAGGTDTQYF. CDR3 DNA sequence: TGTGCCAGCAGCTTCCGACTAGCGGGAGGCACAGATACGCAGTATTTT. Full variable domain (outside the CDR3, taken from reference TRBV5-4 and TRBJ2-3): ETGVTQSPTHLIKTRGQQVTLRCSSQSGHNTVSWYQQALGQGPQFIFQYYREEENGRGNFPPRFSGLQFPNYSSELNVNALELDDSALYLCASSFRLAGGTDTQYFGPGTRLTVL.

The V and J genes are TRBV23-1 and TRBJ2-4; D is ambiguous. TRBV23-1 is assigned to the ORF class and has an uncertain function. Trimming took 7 bases from V and 4 from J, leaving 11 bases between them. This CDR3 is built from 13 residues. In DNA, the CDR3 is TGCGCCAGCACCCTGGATCTAAAAAACATTCAGTACTTC. It specifies CASTLDLKNIQYF.

This rearrangement joins TRBV5-6 to TRBJ1-3; no clear D gene. CDR3 size: 14 residues. Germline loops: CDR1 SGHDT, CDR2 YYEEEE. Trimming pared 2 bases from V and 4 bases from J, leaving 10 bases between. The CDR3 nucleotides are TGTGCCAGCAGCTTTCTTGGGCGCGGAAACACCATATATTTT. The encoded protein is CASSFLGRGNTIYF. The full variable domain, completed using reference TRBV5-6 and TRBJ1-3, is DAGVTQSPTHLIKTRGQQVTLRCSPKSGHDTVSWYQQALGQGPQFIFQYYEEEERQRGNFPDRFSGHQFPNYSSELNVNALLLGDSALYLCASSFLGRGNTIYFGEGSWLTVV.

V is TRBV7-2 and J is TRBJ2-1; 8 bases are shared with TRBD1. Germline V gives CDR1 SGHTA, CDR2 FQGNSA. Trimming took 5 bases from V and 3 from J; bases not matched to a gene: 9. CDR3 length: 16 residues. The CDR3 loop is CASSDAGTGNYNEQFF. CDR3 DNA: TGTGCCAGCAGCGATGCCGGGACAGGTAACTACAATGAGCAGTTCTTC.

The chain recombines TRBV5-1 with TRBJ2-3; the D gene is possibly TRBD1 (5 bases). From germline, CDR1 is SGHRS and CDR2 YFSETQ. The CDR3 has 13 residues. V dropped 4 bases and J dropped 6 bases, with 12 bases sitting between them. The CDR3 DNA reads TGCGCCAGCAGCGGCATGAACAGGGATACGCAGTATTTT. It translates to CASSGMNRDTQYF.

The chain is built from TRBV7-8 and TRBJ2-3; D is uncertain. V was shortened by 7 bases and J by 6 bases, with 14 bases between the two germline ends. Germline-derived CDR1 and CDR2 are SGHVS and FQNEAQ. The CDR3 covers 13 residues. This CDR3 is CASKATQVDTQYF. CDR3 coding DNA: TGTGCCAGCAAGGCTACTCAAGTGGATACGCAGTATTTT.

This rearrangement joins TRBV7-3 to TRBJ1-1; D is ambiguous. Looked up from germline, CDR1 is SGHTA and CDR2 is FQGTGA. The V and J ends lost 2 bases and 7 bases respectively, with 11 bases between them. The CDR3 consists of 13 residues. This chain's CDR3 is CASSLLAAHEAFF. The CDR3 bases are TGTGCCAGCAGCTTACTGGCAGCCCATGAAGCTTTCTTT.

The chain employs TRBV3-1 (or the pseudogene TRBV3-2) and TRBJ1-2; TRBD1 aligns across 8 bases. Germline values: CDR1 LGHDT, CDR2 YNNKEL (reference sequence). The CDR3 sequence is 14 residues long. Trimming took 1 base from V and 7 from J; bases not matched to a gene: 5. The CDR3 reads CASSQVTGAGGYTF. For the CDR3, the DNA is TGTGCCAGCAGCCAAGTGACAGGGGCTGGTGGCTACACCTTC.

The V call is TRBV6-4, the J call TRBJ1-6; TRBD1 aligns across 7 bases. The CDR3 has 15 residues. Germline CDR1 MRHNA, CDR2 SNTAGT. J gave up 6 bases and V 5 bases, and 7 bases lay outside the gene matches. The CDR3 loop reads CASSLQGMGNSPLHF. The CDR3 region has the DNA TGTGCCAGCAGTTTACAGGGGATGGGTAATTCACCCCTCCACTTT.

V usage is TRBV6-5 and J usage is TRBJ2-2, with D tentatively TRBD1 or TRBD2 (5 bases each). Per germline, CDR1 MNHEY and CDR2 SVGAGI. The CDR3 sequence is 14 residues long. The DNA of the CDR3 is TGTTCCTCCTCGAGGGGTGGACGGGATGGGGAGCTGTTTTTT. This gives the protein CSSSRGGRDGELFF.

The gene calls are TRBV3-1 (or the pseudogene TRBV3-2) and TRBJ2-2; either TRBD1 or TRBD2 may fit D (5 bases each). Trimming took 2 bases from V and 7 from J, leaving 11 bases between them. The CDR3 sequence is 14 residues long. Germline V lookup: CDR1 LGHDT, CDR2 YNNKEL (reference sequence). CDR3 in amino acids: CASSQPGAGGELFF. CDR3 DNA: TGTGCCAGCAGCCAACCCGGGGCAGGCGGGGAGCTGTTTTTT.

The CDR3, as DNA: TGCGCCAGCAGCTTGGGAGGGGGGCATGAGCAGTTCTTC. Its translation is CASSLGGGHEQFF. The chain carries TRBV5-1 and TRBJ2-1; possibly TRBD1 or TRBD2 for D (6 bases each). Germline V gene data show CDR1 as SGHRS and CDR2 as YFSETQ. CDR3 length: 13 residues. Trimming stripped 0 bases from V and 8 bases from J, with 9 bases between.

The V gene is TRBV3-1 (or the pseudogene TRBV3-2), the J gene TRBJ1-2, with 7 bases fitting TRBD1. The CDR3 has 16 amino acids. Germline assignment: CDR1 LGHDT and CDR2 YNNKEL (reference sequence). The V gene end was trimmed by 6 bases and the J gene end by 4 bases; junction bases not matched to a gene: 14. The CDR3 sequence: CASSSTQGRGRYGYTF. Here the CDR3 DNA reads TGTGCCAGCAGTTCCACACAGGGGAGGGGACGCTATGGCTACACCTTC.

This chain uses TRBV21-1 with TRBJ2-7; TRBD2 is the table's D call and was not checked against the DNA. TRBV21-1 has pseudogene status. The CDR3 has 15 amino acids. The CDR3 nucleotides are TGTGCCAGCAGCCCCCGGACCGGACTGCACTACGAGCAGTACTTC. Protein sequence: CASSPRTGLHYEQYF.

The V call is TRBV24-1, the J call TRBJ1-2, with D perhaps matching TRBD1 (5 bases). The germline V and J ends were trimmed by 6 bases and 6 bases, with 16 bases remaining between them. The CDR3 has 14 amino acids. The V gene's germline CDR1 is KGHDR and CDR2 SFDVKD. The CDR3 sequence is CATSSGFNRDGYTF. Here the CDR3 DNA reads TGTGCCACCAGTTCAGGGTTCAATCGGGATGGCTACACCTTC.

The CDR3: CASSSYPQGGGYTF. In nucleotides, the CDR3 is TGTGCCAGTAGTTCCTACCCCCAGGGAGGAGGCTACACCTTC. The rearrangement links TRBV19 to TRBJ1-2, with TRBD1 as a possible D gene (5 bases). This CDR3 is built from 14 residues. V was trimmed by 5 bases and J by 8 bases, leaving 18 bases between them. Per germline, CDR1 LNHDA and CDR2 SQIVND (reference sequence).

V is TRBV2 and J is TRBJ1-6; the D gene is possibly TRBD1 (5 bases). The CDR3 covers 12 residues. CDR1 is SNHLY, CDR2 FYNNEI, per germline. V gave up 7 bases and J gave up 9 bases, with 10 bases separating them. The CDR3 bases are TGTGCCAGCAACCGGGGGGGTTCACCCCTCCACTTT. Protein product: CASNRGGSPLHF.

This clone was observed a handful of times. The chain joins TRBV6-4 to TRBJ1-2; TRBD1 matches at 7 bases. The J segment lost 6 bases and the V segment lost 6 bases, leaving 7 bases of the junction unmatched. In germline, CDR1 is MRHNA, CDR2 SNTAGT. The CDR3 is made up of 13 amino acids. The CDR3 loop reads CASRASTGNGYTF. DNA of the CDR3: TGTGCCAGCAGAGCCTCGACAGGGAATGGCTACACCTTC.

This chain links TRBV6-5 with TRBJ2-3, with D possibly being TRBD1 (6 bases). CDR1 is MNHEY and CDR2 is SVGAGI in the germline V gene. The CDR3 spans 14 residues. Deletions cut 4 bases from V and 0 bases from J, with 8 bases between. Here the CDR3 DNA reads TGTGCCAGCAGTTTAGACAGGAGCACAGATACGCAGTATTTT. This sequence encodes CASSLDRSTDTQYF.

This chain's CDR3 is CASSPTGFYEQYF. CDR3 DNA: TGTGCCAGCAGTCCGACAGGGTTCTACGAGCAGTACTTC. The chain carries TRBV6-5 and TRBJ2-7; 7 bases line up with TRBD1. J was trimmed by 3 bases and V by 5 bases; bases with no gene match: 4. This CDR3 is built from 13 residues. Germline lookup yields CDR1 MNHEY and CDR2 SVGAGI.